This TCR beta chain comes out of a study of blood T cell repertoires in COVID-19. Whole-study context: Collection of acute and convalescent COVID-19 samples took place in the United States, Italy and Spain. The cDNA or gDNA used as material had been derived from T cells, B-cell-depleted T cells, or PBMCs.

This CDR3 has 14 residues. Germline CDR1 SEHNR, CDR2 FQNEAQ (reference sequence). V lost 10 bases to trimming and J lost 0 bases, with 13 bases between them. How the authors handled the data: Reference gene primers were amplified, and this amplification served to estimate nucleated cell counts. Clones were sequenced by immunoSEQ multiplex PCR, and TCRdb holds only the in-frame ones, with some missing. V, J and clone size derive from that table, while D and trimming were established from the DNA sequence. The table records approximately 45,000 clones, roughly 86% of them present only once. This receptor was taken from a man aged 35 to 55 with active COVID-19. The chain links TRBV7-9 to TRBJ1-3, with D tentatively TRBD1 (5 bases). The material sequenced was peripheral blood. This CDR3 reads CATRGGTSGNTIYF. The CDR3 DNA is TGTGCCACCCGGGGGGGGACCTCTGGAAACACCATATATTTT.